These 16 T cell receptor beta chains were sequenced from one sample in a study of blood T cell repertoires in COVID-19. This table comes from immunoSEQ multiplex PCR, and its TCRdb copy is limited to in-frame clones, with some not included. The repertoire consists of 300,000 to 400,000 clones, with under 95% occurring once and the leading ten covering roughly 3%. Sequencing input: peripheral blood. The receptor source for this set is a young woman who had recovered from COVID-19.

The chain uses TRBV2 and TRBJ2-5; D call uncertain. The CDR3 has 15 amino acids. V was cut by 4 bases and J by 5 bases, with 17 bases left in between. The germline V gene has CDR1 SNHLY and CDR2 FYNNEI. This chain's CDR3 is CASSASQLAGETQYF. The DNA of the CDR3 is TGTGCCAGCAGTGCATCCCAGTTAGCTGGGGAGACCCAGTACTTC.

This clone was detected once. The chain joins TRBV29-1 to TRBJ2-5, with unresolved D. The CDR3 spans 12 residues. Germline V gives CDR1 SQVTM, CDR2 ANQGSEA. V lost 7 bases and J 1 base, leaving 10 bases between the germline ends. The DNA for the CDR3 is TGCAGCGGTAAGAGTTTCCAAGAGACCCAGTACTTC. As protein: CSGKSFQETQYF.

The chain employs TRBV4-3 and TRBJ2-5, with TRBD2 matching over 7 bases. The CDR3 totals 16 residues. V shed 1 base and J 4 bases; nucleotides not matched to a gene: 9. Germline CDR1 reads LGHNA; CDR2 reads YSLEER. CDR3 nucleotides: TGCGCCAGCAGCCAAGGCTTAGGGGAGGGTATAGAGACCCAGTACTTC. Translation gives CASSQGLGEGIETQYF.

The rearrangement joins TRBV7-9 to TRBJ1-2; the D is unclear. The CDR3 extends over 14 amino acids. Germline values: CDR1 SEHNR, CDR2 FQNEAQ (reference sequence). Trimming pared 0 bases from V and 7 bases from J, leaving 12 bases between. Written as DNA, the CDR3 is TGTGCCAGCAGCTTAGCTGGAGGGTGGGGTGGCTACACCTTC. Translating gives CASSLAGGWGGYTF.

The rearrangement joins TRBV5-6 to TRBJ1-4; D gene uncertain. V dropped 4 bases and J dropped 6 bases, with 13 bases sitting between them. The CDR3 contains 14 residues. Germline V lookup: CDR1 SGHDT, CDR2 YYEEEE. CDR3 nucleotide sequence: TGTGCCAGCAGCCCCGGAGGCTCGTATGAAAAACTGTTTTTT. Its protein is CASSPGGSYEKLFF.

J is TRBJ2-7 and V is TRBV11-2; 8 bases are shared with TRBD2. V gave up 5 bases and J gave up 2 bases; unmatched junction bases: 8. Germline V gene data show CDR1 as SGHAT and CDR2 as FQNNGV. The CDR3 extends over 15 amino acids. CDR3 DNA: TGTGCCAGCAGCCTGAGCGCGGGAGGCCCCTACGAGCAGTACGTC. This sequence encodes CASSLSAGGPYEQYV.

The chain links TRBV11-2 to TRBJ1-2, with D perhaps TRBD1 (6 bases). V lost 4 bases and J lost 6, with 18 bases in between. CDR1 is SGHAT and CDR2 is FQNNGV in the germline V gene. The CDR3 consists of 15 residues. The CDR3 protein is CASSWTRGGKDGYTF. The DNA for the CDR3 is TGTGCCAGCAGCTGGACCCGAGGGGGTAAGGATGGCTACACCTTC.

V and J are TRBV27 and TRBJ2-2; 7 bases match TRBD2. J was trimmed by 7 bases and V by 4 bases; bases with no gene match: 6. Germline values: CDR1 MNHEY, CDR2 SMNVEV (reference sequence). The CDR3 spans 14 residues. CDR3 protein: CASSSGLVNGELFF. The CDR3 DNA follows: TGTGCCAGCAGTTCCGGACTAGTTAACGGGGAGCTGTTTTTT.

The chain uses TRBV4-3 and TRBJ2-1; TRBD2 matches 9 bases. This CDR3 has 20 residues. Per the germline V gene, CDR1 is LGHNA and CDR2 is YSLEER. The ends lost 0 bases at V and 3 bases at J; junction bases unmatched: 15. CDR3 in amino acids: CASSQDSGASGIRFYNEQFF. CDR3 nucleotide sequence: TGCGCCAGCAGCCAAGATAGCGGGGCTAGCGGGATCCGTTTCTACAATGAGCAGTTCTTC.

The chain carries TRBV10-3 and TRBJ1-2; 7 nucleotides line up with TRBD1. V was clipped by 4 bases and J by 1 base; unmatched bases: 3. The CDR3 totals 14 residues. CDR1 and CDR2 from the germline V gene are ENHRY and SYGVKD. This chain's CDR3 is CAISARDSNYGYTF. Here the CDR3 DNA reads TGTGCCATCAGTGCCCGGGACAGTAACTATGGCTACACCTTC.

The chain carries TRBV7-8 and TRBJ2-3; TRBD1 agrees at 8 bases. Trimming removed 5 bases from V and 2 bases from J; junction bases left unmatched: 6. The CDR3 is 15 amino acids. Germline CDR1 is SGHVS and CDR2 is FQNEAQ. CDR3 in DNA: TGTGCCAGCAGCAACCGGACAGGGAACACAGATACGCAGTATTTT. Translation gives CASSNRTGNTDTQYF. Based on the CDR3 plus reference TRBV7-8 and TRBJ2-3, the full variable domain is GAGVSQSPRYKVAKRGQDVALRCDPISGHVSLFWYQQALGQGPEFLTYFQNEAQLDKSGLPSDRFFAERPEGSVSTLKIQRTQQEDSAVYLCASSNRTGNTDTQYFGPGTRLTVL.

V and J are TRBV27 and TRBJ2-3, with TRBD2 matching 12 bases. CDR1 and CDR2 from the germline V gene are MNHEY and SMNVEV (reference sequence). V shed 5 bases and J 0 bases; nucleotides not matched to a gene: 6. The CDR3 runs 17 residues. Here the CDR3 reads CASSLAGGILSTDTQYF. The CDR3 nucleotides are TGTGCCAGCAGTCTAGCGGGAGGGATCCTTAGCACAGATACGCAGTATTTT.

The chain carries TRBV11-2 and TRBJ2-1, with 9 bases fitting TRBD1. V dropped 1 base and J dropped 5; count of bases not matched to a gene: 6. Germline V CDR1 and CDR2: SGHAT, FQNNGV. This CDR3 has 16 amino acids. This chain's CDR3 is CASSLAPGQGDNEQFF. CDR3 coding DNA: TGTGCCAGCAGCTTAGCCCCGGGACAGGGAGACAATGAGCAGTTCTTC.

CDR3 bases: TGTGCCAGCCCATGGGAGGGCCAGCCCCAGCATTTT. Translated: CASPWEGQPQHF. J is TRBJ1-5 and V is TRBV6-6; D is ambiguous. The CDR3 consists of 12 residues. The V gene lost 8 bases and the J gene lost 7 bases, with 12 bases spanning the gap. Germline CDR1 MNHNY, CDR2 SVGAGI (reference sequence).

The J gene is TRBJ2-5, the V gene TRBV7-2; no clear D. The CDR3 contains 13 residues. Germline V gene lookup returns CDR1 SGHTA and CDR2 FQGNSA. The V end lost 2 bases, the J end lost 2 bases, and 6 bases lay between the germline ends. CDR3 sequence (DNA): TGTGCCAGCAGCTTATTTCCTCAAGAGACCCAGTACTTC. Translating it yields CASSLFPQETQYF.

The chain joins TRBV5-6 to TRBJ2-7; possibly TRBD2 for D (5 bases). This CDR3 spans 14 amino acids. V was cut by 0 bases and J by 2 bases, with 9 bases left in between. The germline V gene has CDR1 SGHDT and CDR2 YYEEEE. The CDR3: CASSLEPGTYEQYV. CDR3 bases: TGTGCCAGCAGCTTGGAGCCGGGAACCTACGAGCAGTACGTC.